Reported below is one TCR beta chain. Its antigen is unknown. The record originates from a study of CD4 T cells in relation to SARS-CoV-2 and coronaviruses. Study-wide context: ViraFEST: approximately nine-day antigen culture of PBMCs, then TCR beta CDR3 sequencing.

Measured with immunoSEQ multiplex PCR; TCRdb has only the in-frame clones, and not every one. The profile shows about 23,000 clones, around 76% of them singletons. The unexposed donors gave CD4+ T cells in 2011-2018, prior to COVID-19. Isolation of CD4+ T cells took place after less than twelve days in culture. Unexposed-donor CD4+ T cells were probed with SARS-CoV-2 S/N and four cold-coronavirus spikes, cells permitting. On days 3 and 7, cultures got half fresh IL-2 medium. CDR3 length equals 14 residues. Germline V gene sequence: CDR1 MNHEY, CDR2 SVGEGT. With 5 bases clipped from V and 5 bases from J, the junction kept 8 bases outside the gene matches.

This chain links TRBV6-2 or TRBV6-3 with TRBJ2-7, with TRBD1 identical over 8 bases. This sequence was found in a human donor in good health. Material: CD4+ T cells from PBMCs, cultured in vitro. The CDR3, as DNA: TGTGCCAGCAGTCCCAGGACAGGGTGGCACGAGCAGTACTTC. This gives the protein CASSPRTGWHEQYF.